Shown below are 12 T cell receptor beta chains from a single sample sequenced in a study of blood T cell repertoires in COVID-19. Method: immunoSEQ multiplex PCR; TCRdb's copy keeps in-frame clones and lacks some. The table lists 350,000 to 550,000 clones, 87% of them singletons. The sequenced sample consisted of PBMCs or T cells enriched from blood (not recorded which). All receptors come from a woman aged 18-30 years with acute COVID-19.

This clone appeared once. The V call is TRBV2, the J call TRBJ1-2; D perhaps matches TRBD1 (5 bases). Germline V CDR1 and CDR2: SNHLY, FYNNEI. This CDR3 comprises 14 residues. Trimming shortened V by 3 bases and J by 1 base, and 9 bases separated the two germline ends. The DNA for the CDR3 is TGTGCCAGCAGTGATATGGGGGGTAACTATGGCTACACCTTC. Residues: CASSDMGGNYGYTF.

This sequence joins TRBV7-2 and TRBJ1-1; TRBD1 matches 7 bases. CDR1 and CDR2 from the germline V gene are SGHTA and FQGNSA. The CDR3 loop spans 13 amino acids. The V and J ends lost 5 bases and 4 bases, in that order; junction bases with no gene match: 4. DNA for the CDR3: TGTGCCAGCAGCACGACAGGGTTCACTGAAGCTTTCTTT. Encoded protein: CASSTTGFTEAFF.

J is TRBJ1-6 and V is TRBV10-2; 8 bases match TRBD1. The CDR3 sequence is 17 residues long. CDR1 is WSHSY, CDR2 SAAADI, per germline. With V trimmed by 4 bases and J by 5 bases, 10 bases remained unmatched. The CDR3 coding sequence is TGCGCCAGCAGTGTCAACTCCCCACAGGGGGATAATTCACCCCTCCACTTT. Translated: CASSVNSPQGDNSPLHF.

This clone was seen once. The CDR3 nucleotides are TGTGCCAGCTCAAGCAACCGGGACAGGGCTGGCGAGCAGTACTTC. Encoded protein: CASSSNRDRAGEQYF. The rearrangement links TRBV18 to TRBJ2-7, with 9 bases that match TRBD1. CDR3 size: 15 residues. Per the germline V gene, CDR1 is KGHSH and CDR2 is LQKENI. The V and J ends lost 5 bases and 6 bases, in that order; junction bases with no gene match: 11. Based on the CDR3 plus reference TRBV18 and TRBJ2-7, the full variable domain is NAGVMQNPRHLVRRRGQEARLRCSPMKGHSHVYWYRQLPEEGLKFMVYLQKENIIDESGMPKERFSAEFPKEGPSILRIQQVVRGDSAAYFCASSSNRDRAGEQYFGPGTRLTVT.

The rearrangement uses TRBV6-5 and TRBJ1-2; TRBD1 matches 8 bases. With V trimmed by 6 bases and J by 7 bases, 13 bases remained unmatched. Germline CDR1 MNHEY, CDR2 SVGAGI. The CDR3 loop spans 15 amino acids. CDR3 in amino acids: CASRDKITTGAGYTF. The CDR3 region has the DNA TGTGCCAGCAGGGATAAAATAACGACAGGGGCTGGCTACACCTTC.

The chain carries TRBV14 and TRBJ2-5, with D perhaps TRBD1 (6 bases). Germline V gene lookup returns CDR1 SGHDN and CDR2 FVKESK. This CDR3 has 15 residues. Trimming pared 1 base from V and 4 bases from J, leaving 13 bases between. CDR3 amino acids: CASSQGVQGRETQYF. The DNA of the CDR3 is TGTGCCAGCAGCCAAGGGGTACAGGGCAGAGAGACCCAGTACTTC.

The chain couples TRBV10-3 to TRBJ2-7; 9 bases align to TRBD2. Per the germline V gene, CDR1 is ENHRY and CDR2 is SYGVKD. The CDR3 has 13 amino acids. Trimming removed 4 bases from V and 7 bases from J; junction bases left unmatched: 5. The CDR3: CAISVNAGGEQYF. The DNA for the CDR3 is TGTGCCATCAGTGTGAACGCGGGAGGGGAGCAGTACTTC.

This clone came up a few times. This chain connects TRBV30 to TRBJ1-3; D is perhaps TRBD1 (6 bases). Germline V gene lookup returns CDR1 GTSNPN and CDR2 SVGIG (reference sequence). The CDR3 sequence is 14 residues long. Trimming removed 4 bases from V and 8 bases from J, with 18 bases in between. DNA of the CDR3: TGTGCCTGGAAGACTCCGTCCGGACAGTACACCATATATTTT. Amino acids: CAWKTPSGQYTIYF.

The chain joins TRBV7-6 to TRBJ2-1, with a possible D match to TRBD1 (8 bases). This CDR3 has 15 residues. V lost 4 bases to trimming and J lost 4 bases, with 14 bases between them. Germline CDR1 reads SGHVS; CDR2 reads FNYEAQ. The CDR3 is CASSSKQGGYNEQFF. The CDR3 bases are TGTGCCAGCAGCTCAAAACAGGGGGGGTACAATGAGCAGTTCTTC.

This clone was counted once. The V and J genes are TRBV11-1 and TRBJ2-1; maybe TRBD2 (6 bases). Germline V gene data show CDR1 as SGHAT and CDR2 as FQDESV (reference sequence). This CDR3 is 15 amino acids long. V was clipped by 5 bases and J by 10 bases, with 21 bases between them. In nucleotides, the CDR3 is TGTGCCAGCAGCGGGGCCTTAGCGGTCCGTGCCGAGCAGTTCTTC. Translated, it gives CASSGALAVRAEQFF.

The chain joins TRBV6-5 to TRBJ2-7, with D maybe TRBD2 (5 bases). The V gene lost 5 bases and the J gene lost 9 bases, with 11 bases spanning the gap. This CDR3 is built from 11 residues. CDR1 MNHEY and CDR2 SVGAGI come from the germline V gene. The CDR3, as DNA: TGTGCCAGCAGTACTAGGTTAGGGCAGTACTTC. Amino acids: CASSTRLGQYF.

This clone was recorded once. V is TRBV7-9 and J is TRBJ1-1, with D uncertain. CDR1 and CDR2 (germline): SEHNR, FQNEAQ (reference sequence). V lost 3 bases to trimming and J lost 4 bases, with 9 bases between them. This CDR3 has 13 amino acids. CDR3 DNA: TGTGCCAGCAGCTTTCAGGAGGGCACTGAAGCTTTCTTT. Protein sequence: CASSFQEGTEAFF.